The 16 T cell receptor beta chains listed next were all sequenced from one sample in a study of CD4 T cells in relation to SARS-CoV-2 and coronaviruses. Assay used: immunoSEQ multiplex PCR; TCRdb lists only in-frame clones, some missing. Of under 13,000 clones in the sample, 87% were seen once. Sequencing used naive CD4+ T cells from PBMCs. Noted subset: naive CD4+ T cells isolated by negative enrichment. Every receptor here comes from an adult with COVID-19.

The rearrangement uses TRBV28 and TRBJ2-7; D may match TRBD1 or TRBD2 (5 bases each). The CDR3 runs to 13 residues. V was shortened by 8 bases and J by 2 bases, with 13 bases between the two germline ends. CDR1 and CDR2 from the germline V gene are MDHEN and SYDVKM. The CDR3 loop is CASQRQTTYEQYF. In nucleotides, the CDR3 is TGTGCCAGCCAGCGACAGACTACCTACGAGCAGTACTTC.

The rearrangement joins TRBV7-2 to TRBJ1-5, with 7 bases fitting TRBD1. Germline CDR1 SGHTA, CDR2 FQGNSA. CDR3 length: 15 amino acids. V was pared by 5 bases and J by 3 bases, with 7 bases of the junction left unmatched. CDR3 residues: CASSPGQAYNQPQHF. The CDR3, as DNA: TGTGCCAGCAGCCCCGGACAGGCATACAATCAGCCCCAGCATTTT.

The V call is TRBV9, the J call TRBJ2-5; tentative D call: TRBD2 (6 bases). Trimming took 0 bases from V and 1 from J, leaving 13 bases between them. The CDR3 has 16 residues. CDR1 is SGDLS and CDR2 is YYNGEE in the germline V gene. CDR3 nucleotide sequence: TGTGCCAGCAGCGTAGGCGGGGCTGCCTCCCAAGAGACCCAGTACTTC. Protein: CASSVGGAASQETQYF.

The CDR3 DNA reads as TGTGCCAGCAGTGAACGGGTCCCCATTCAGTACTTC. This sequence encodes CASSERVPIQYF. V and J are TRBV2 and TRBJ2-4; D remains unclear. Germline V lookup: CDR1 SNHLY, CDR2 FYNNEI. The CDR3 spans 12 residues. Trimming cost V 2 bases and J 9 bases, with 8 bases left between them.

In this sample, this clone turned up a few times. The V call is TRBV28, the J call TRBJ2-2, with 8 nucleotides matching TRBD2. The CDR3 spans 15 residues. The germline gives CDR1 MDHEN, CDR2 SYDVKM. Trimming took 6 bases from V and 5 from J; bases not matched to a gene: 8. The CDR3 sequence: CASSSGTRDTGELFF. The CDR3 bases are TGTGCCAGCAGCTCCGGGACTAGGGATACCGGGGAGCTGTTTTTT. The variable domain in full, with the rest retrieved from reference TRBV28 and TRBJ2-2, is DVKVTQSSRYLVKRTGEKVFLECVQDMDHENMFWYRQDPGLGLRLIYFSYDVKMKEKGDIPEGYSVSREKKERFSLILESASTNQTSMYLCASSSGTRDTGELFFGEGSRLTVL.

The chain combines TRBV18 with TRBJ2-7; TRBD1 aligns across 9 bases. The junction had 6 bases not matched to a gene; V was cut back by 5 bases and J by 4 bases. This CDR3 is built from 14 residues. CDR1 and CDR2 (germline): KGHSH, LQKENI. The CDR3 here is CASSAGTGMYEQYF. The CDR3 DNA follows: TGTGCCAGCTCAGCCGGGACAGGGATGTACGAGCAGTACTTC.

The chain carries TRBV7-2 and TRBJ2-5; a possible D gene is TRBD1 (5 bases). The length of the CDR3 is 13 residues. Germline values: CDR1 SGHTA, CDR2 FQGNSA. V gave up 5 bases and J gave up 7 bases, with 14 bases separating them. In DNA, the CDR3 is TGTGCCAGCAGCCCCAGGGCAGACGGGACCCAGTACTTC. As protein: CASSPRADGTQYF.

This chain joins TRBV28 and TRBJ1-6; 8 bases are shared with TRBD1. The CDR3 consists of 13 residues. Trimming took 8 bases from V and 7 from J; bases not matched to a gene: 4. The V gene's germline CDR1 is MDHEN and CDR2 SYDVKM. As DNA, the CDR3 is TGTGCCAGCGTGGACAGGGCCAATTCACCCCTCCACTTT. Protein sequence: CASVDRANSPLHF.

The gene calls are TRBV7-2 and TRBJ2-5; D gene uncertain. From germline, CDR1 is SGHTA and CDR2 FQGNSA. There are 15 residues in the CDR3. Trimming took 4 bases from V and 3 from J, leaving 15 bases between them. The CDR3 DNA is TGTGCCAGCAGCTGGCCACATCGGAAGAAAGAGACCCAGTACTTC. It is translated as CASSWPHRKKETQYF.

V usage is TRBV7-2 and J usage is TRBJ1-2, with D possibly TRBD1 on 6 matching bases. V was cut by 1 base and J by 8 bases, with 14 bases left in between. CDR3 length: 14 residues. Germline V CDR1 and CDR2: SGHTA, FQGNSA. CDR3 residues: CASSLDPGGGGYTF. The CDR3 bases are TGTGCCAGCAGCTTAGATCCAGGAGGGGGGGGCTACACCTTC. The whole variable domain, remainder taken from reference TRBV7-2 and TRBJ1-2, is GAGVSQSPSNKVTEKGKDVELRCDPISGHTALYWYRQSLGQGLEFLIYFQGNSAPDKSGLPSDRFSAERTGGSVSTLTIQRTQQEDSAVYLCASSLDPGGGGYTFGSGTRLTVV.

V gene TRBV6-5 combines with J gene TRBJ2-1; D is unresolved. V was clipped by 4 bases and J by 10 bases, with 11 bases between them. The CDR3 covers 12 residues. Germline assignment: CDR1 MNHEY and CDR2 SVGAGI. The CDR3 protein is CASSSEGDEQFF. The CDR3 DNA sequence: TGTGCCAGCAGTTCCGAAGGAGACGAGCAGTTCTTC.

CDR3: CASSQVSGGATDTQYF. The CDR3 nucleotides read TGTGCCAGCAGCCAAGTGAGCGGGGGGGCAACAGATACGCAGTATTTT. This rearrangement joins TRBV3-1 (or the pseudogene TRBV3-2) to TRBJ2-3, with TRBD2 matching over 10 bases. V lost 1 base and J lost 3; bases outside the gene matches: 4. The CDR3 contains 16 residues. The V gene's germline CDR1 is LGHDT and CDR2 YNNKEL (reference sequence).

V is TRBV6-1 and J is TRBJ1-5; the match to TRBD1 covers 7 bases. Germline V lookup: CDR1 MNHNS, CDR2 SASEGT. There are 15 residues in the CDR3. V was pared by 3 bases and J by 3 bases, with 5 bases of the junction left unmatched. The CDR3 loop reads CASSDNRGPNQPQHF. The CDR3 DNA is TGTGCCAGCAGTGATAACAGGGGACCCAATCAGCCCCAGCATTTT.

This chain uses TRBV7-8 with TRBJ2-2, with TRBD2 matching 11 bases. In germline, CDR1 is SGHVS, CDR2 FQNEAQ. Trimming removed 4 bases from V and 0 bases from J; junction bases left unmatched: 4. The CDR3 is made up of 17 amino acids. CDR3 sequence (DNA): TGTGCCAGCAGCTCACCTAGCGGGGGGACGAACACCGGGGAGCTGTTTTTT. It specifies CASSSPSGGTNTGELFF.

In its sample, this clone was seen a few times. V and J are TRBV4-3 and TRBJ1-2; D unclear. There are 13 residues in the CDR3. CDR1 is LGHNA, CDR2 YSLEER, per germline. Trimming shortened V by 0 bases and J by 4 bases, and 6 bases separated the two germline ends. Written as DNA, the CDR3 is TGCGCCAGCAGCCAAGATCGAATCTATGGCTACACCTTC. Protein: CASSQDRIYGYTF.

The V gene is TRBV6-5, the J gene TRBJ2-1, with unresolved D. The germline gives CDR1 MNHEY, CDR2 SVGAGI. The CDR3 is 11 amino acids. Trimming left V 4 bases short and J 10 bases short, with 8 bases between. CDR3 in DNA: TGTGCCAGCAGTTCCGCAAGGGAGCAGTTCTTC. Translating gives CASSSAREQFF.